The present TCR beta chain was sequenced within a study of OX40 agonist ivuxolimab in advanced cancers. Study as a whole: Among those enrolled, mean age was about 60 years (range about 23 to 79) and approximately 83% were male. Whole-study results and caveats: Still undetermined is the antigen specificity of the expanded peripheral T cells.

Concerning this clone itself: Its antigen remains unknown.

The germline V gene has CDR1 SEHNR and CDR2 FQNEAQ (reference sequence). V lost 2 bases to trimming and J lost 6 bases, with 17 bases between them. This CDR3 region has 16 residues. Libraries were prepared by immunoSEQ multiplex PCR; TCRdb keeps only in-frame clonotypes and omits some of them. The data contain more than 85,000 clones, 87% of them singletons. The TCR originated in an adult with an advanced solid tumor such as melanoma, head and neck, liver or kidney cancer. Here the sequenced sample was CD4+ or CD8+ T cells sorted from blood, taken in a trial of the OX40 agonist ivuxolimab. The chain recombines TRBV7-9 with TRBJ2-1; no reliable D call. This CDR3 is CASSLPPGSSGNEQFF. The CDR3 DNA is TGTGCCAGCAGCTTACCTCCCGGGTCATCGGGCAATGAGCAGTTCTTC.